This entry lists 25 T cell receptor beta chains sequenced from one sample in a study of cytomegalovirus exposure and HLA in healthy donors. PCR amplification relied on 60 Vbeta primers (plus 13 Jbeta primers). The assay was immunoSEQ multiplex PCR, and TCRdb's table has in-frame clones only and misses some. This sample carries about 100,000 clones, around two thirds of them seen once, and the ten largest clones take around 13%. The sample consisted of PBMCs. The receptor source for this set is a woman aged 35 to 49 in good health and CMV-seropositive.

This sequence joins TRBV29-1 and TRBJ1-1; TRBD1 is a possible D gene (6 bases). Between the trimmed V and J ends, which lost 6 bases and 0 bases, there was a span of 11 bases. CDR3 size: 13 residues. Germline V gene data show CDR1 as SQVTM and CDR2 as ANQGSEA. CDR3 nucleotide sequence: TGCAGCGTACAACAGGGTCTGAACACTGAAGCTTTCTTT. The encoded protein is CSVQQGLNTEAFF.

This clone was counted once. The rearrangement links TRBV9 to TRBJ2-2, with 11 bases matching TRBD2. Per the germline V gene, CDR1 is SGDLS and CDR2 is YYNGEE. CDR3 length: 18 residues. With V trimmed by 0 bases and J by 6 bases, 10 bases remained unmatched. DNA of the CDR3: TGTGCCAGCAGCGTAGAGTCTAGGGGACTAGCGGTCGCCGGGGAGCTGTTTTTT. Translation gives CASSVESRGLAVAGELFF. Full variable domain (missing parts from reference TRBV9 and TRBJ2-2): DSGVTQTPKHLITATGQRVTLRCSPRSGDLSVYWYQQSLDQGLQFLIQYYNGEERAKGNILERFSAQQFPDLHSELNLSSLELGDSALYFCASSVESRGLAVAGELFFGEGSRLTVL.

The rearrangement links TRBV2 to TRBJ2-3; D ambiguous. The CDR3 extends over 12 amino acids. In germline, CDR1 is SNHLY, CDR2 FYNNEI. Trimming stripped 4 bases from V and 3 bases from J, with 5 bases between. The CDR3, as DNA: TGTGCCAGCAGTGGGCAGACAGATACGCAGTATTTT. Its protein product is CASSGQTDTQYF.

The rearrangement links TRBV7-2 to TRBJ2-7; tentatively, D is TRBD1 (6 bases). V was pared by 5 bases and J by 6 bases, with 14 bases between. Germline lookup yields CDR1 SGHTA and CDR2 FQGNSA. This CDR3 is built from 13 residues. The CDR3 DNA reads TGTGCCAGCAGCCCCGGCCCACAGGGCGAGCAGTACTTC. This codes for CASSPGPQGEQYF.

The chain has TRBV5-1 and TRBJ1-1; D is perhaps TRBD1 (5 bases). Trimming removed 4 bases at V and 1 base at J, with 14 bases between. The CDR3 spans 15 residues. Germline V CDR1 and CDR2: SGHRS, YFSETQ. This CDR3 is CASSPGGAENTEAFF. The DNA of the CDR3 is TGCGCCAGCAGCCCCGGCGGGGCGGAGAACACTGAAGCTTTCTTT.

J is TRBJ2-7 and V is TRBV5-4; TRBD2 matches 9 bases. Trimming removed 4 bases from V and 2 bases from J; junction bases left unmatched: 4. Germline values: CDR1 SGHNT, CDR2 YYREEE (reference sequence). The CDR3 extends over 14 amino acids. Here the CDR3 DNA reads TGTGCCAGCAGCCTAGAGCGGGGGGCCTACGAGCAGTACTTC. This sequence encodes CASSLERGAYEQYF.

CDR3 sequence (DNA): TGTGCCAGTAGAGCGAGAGAGAACACTGAAGCTTTCTTT. Its protein product is CASRARENTEAFF. This chain links TRBV7-3 with TRBJ1-1, with D hard to call. The germline V and J ends were trimmed by 9 bases and 1 base, with 12 bases remaining between them. The CDR3 runs to 13 residues. Germline V CDR1 and CDR2: SGHTA, FQGTGA.

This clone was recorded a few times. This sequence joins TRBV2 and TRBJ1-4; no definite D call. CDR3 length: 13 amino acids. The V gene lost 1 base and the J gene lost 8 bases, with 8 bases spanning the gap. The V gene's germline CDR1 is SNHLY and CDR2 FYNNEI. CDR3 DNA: TGTGCCAGCAGTGAAGTTAGGCGGGAAAAACTGTTTTTT. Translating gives CASSEVRREKLFF.

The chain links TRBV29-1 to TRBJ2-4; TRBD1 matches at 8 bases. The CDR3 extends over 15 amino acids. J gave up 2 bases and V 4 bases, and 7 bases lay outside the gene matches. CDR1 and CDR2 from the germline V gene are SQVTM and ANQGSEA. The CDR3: CSVGDTGGSKNIQYF. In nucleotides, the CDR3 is TGCAGCGTTGGAGACACAGGGGGGTCCAAAAACATTCAGTACTTC.

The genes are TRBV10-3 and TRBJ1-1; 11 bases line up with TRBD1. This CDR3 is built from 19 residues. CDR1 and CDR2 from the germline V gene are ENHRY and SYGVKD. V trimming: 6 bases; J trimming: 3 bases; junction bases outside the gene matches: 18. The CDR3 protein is CAISPGLLRDRGLDTEAFF. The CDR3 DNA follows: TGTGCCATCAGCCCCGGCCTCCTGAGGGACAGGGGGTTGGACACTGAAGCTTTCTTT.

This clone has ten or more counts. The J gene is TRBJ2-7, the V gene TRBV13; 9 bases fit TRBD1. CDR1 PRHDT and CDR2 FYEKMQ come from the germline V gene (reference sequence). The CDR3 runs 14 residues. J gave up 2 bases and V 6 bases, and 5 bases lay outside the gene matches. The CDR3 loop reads CASRKQGAAYEQYF. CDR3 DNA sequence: TGTGCCAGCAGGAAACAGGGGGCTGCCTACGAGCAGTACTTC.

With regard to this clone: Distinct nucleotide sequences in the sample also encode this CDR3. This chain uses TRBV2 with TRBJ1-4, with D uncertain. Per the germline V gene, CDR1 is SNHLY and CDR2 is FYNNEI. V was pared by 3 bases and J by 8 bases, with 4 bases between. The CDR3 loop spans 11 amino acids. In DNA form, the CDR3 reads TGTGCCAGCAGTGACAGGGAAAAACTGTTTTTT. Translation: CASSDREKLFF.

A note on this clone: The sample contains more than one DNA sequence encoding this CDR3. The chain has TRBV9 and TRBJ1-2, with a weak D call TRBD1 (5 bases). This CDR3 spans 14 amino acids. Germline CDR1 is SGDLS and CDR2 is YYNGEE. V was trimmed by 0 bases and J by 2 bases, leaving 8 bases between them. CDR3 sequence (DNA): TGTGCCAGCAGCGTAGGTGGGGGGAACTATGGCTACACCTTC. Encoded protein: CASSVGGGNYGYTF. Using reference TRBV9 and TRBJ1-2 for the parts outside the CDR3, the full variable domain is DSGVTQTPKHLITATGQRVTLRCSPRSGDLSVYWYQQSLDQGLQFLIQYYNGEERAKGNILERFSAQQFPDLHSELNLSSLELGDSALYFCASSVGGGNYGYTFGSGTRLTVV.

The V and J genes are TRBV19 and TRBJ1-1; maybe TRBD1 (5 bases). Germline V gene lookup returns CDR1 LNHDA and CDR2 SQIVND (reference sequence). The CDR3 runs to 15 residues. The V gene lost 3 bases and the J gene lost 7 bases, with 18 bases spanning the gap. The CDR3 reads CASSIIPGGKSEAFF. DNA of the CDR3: TGTGCCAGTAGTATCATTCCGGGGGGAAAGAGTGAAGCTTTCTTT.

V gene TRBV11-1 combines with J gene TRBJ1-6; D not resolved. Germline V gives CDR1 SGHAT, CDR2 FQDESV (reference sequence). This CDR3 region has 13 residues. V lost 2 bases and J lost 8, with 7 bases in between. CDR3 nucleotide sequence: TGTGCCAGCAGCTTATTGGGCCATTCACCCCTCCACTTT. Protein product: CASSLLGHSPLHF.

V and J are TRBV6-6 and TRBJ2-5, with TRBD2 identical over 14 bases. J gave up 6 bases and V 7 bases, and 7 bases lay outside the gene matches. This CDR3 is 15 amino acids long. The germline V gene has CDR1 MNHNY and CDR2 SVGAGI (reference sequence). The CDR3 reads CASNPGLAGGQTQYF. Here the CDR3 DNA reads TGTGCCAGCAACCCCGGACTAGCGGGGGGACAGACCCAGTACTTC.

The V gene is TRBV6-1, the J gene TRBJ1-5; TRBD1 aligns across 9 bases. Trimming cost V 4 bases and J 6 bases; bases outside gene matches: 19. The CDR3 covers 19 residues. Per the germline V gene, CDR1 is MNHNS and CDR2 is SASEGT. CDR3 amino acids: CASSVQGASVVIWFQPQHF. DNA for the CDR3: TGTGCCAGCAGTGTACAGGGGGCTTCGGTGGTAATTTGGTTTCAGCCCCAGCATTTT.

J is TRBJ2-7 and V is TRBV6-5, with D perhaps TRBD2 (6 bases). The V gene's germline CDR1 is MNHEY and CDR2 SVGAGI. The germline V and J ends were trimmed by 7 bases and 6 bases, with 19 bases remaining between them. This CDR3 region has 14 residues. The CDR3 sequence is CASNPNRGTSEQYF. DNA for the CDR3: TGTGCCAGCAATCCCAATCGGGGGACTTCCGAGCAGTACTTC.

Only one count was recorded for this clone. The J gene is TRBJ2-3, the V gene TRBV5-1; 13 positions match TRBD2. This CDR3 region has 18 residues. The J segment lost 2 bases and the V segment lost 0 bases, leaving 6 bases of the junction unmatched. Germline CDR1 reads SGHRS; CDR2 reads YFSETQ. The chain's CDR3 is CASSLGTSGGYTTDTQYF. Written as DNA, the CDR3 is TGCGCCAGCAGCTTGGGGACTAGCGGGGGTTATACCACAGATACGCAGTATTTT. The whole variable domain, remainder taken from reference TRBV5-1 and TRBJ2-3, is KAGVTQTPRYLIKTRGQQVTLSCSPISGHRSVSWYQQTPGQGLQFLFEYFSETQRNKGNFPGRFSGRQFSNSRSEMNVSTLELGDSALYLCASSLGTSGGYTTDTQYFGPGTRLTVL.

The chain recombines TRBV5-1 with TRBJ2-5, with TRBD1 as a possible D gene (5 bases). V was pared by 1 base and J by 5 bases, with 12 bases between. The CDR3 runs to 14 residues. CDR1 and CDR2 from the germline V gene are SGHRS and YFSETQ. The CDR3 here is CASSLSQGSETQYF. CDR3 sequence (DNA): TGCGCCAGCAGCTTGTCGCAGGGCTCGGAGACCCAGTACTTC.

CDR3 DNA sequence: TGTGCCAGCAGTTACACGACAGGGGATAATGAAAAACTGTTTTTT. The encoded protein is CASSYTTGDNEKLFF. V is TRBV6-5 and J is TRBJ1-4; 8 bases align to TRBD1. This CDR3 comprises 15 residues. J gave up 4 bases and V 2 bases, and 3 bases lay outside the gene matches. CDR1 and CDR2 from the germline V gene are MNHEY and SVGAGI.

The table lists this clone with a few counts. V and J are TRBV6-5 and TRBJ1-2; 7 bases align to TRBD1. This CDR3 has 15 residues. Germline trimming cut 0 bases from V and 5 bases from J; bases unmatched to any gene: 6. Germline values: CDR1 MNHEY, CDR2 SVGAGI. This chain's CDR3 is CASSYSYRQGYGYTF. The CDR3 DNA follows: TGTGCCAGCAGTTACTCATACAGACAGGGTTATGGCTACACCTTC.

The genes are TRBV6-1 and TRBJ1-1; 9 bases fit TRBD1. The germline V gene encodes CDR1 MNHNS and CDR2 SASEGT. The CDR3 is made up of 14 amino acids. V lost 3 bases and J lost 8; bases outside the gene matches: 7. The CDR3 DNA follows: TGTGCCAGCAGTGAGAGTACAGGGGGCTTGGAAGCTTTCTTT. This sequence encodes CASSESTGGLEAFF.

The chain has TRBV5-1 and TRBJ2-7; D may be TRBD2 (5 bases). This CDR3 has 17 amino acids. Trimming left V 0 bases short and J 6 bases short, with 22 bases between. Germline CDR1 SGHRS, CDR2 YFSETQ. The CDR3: CASSLAVRANELFEQYF. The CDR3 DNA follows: TGCGCCAGCAGCTTGGCAGTGAGGGCTAATGAGTTGTTCGAGCAGTACTTC.

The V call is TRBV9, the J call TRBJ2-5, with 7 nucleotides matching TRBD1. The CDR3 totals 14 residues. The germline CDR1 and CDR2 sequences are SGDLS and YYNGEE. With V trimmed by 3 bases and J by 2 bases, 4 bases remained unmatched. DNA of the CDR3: TGTGCCAGCAGCGGGCCAGGGGGTCAAGAGACCCAGTACTTC. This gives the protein CASSGPGGQETQYF.